One and the same sample provided the 4 T cell receptor beta chains below, sequenced in a study of T-cell memory formation after mild COVID-19. TCRdb processed the 5' RACE reads anew with MiXCR; each CDR3 protein has one entry. This table holds roughly 100,000 distinct CDR3 sequences, under 15% found once. Sequences were obtained from PBMCs or a T cell subset sorted from them (not recorded which). Receptors were obtained from an adult woman who had mild COVID-19 (a few samples of this study predate the infection). Cell type and time point are not known.

This sequence joins TRBV4-1 and TRBJ1-5, with 8 bases matching TRBD1. Germline CDR1 and CDR2: MGHRA and YSYEKL. With V trimmed by 0 bases and J by 4 bases, 8 bases remained unmatched. CDR3 size: 17 residues. CDR3 DNA sequence: TGCGCCAGCAGCCAAGATCCGACAGGGGAAGTGAATCAGCCCCAGCATTTT. It encodes CASSQDPTGEVNQPQHF.

The CDR3 DNA follows: TGTGCCAGCAGCTCGGGGGGACAGTCCTTCTATGGCTACACCTTC. This encodes CASSSGGQSFYGYTF. V is TRBV9 and J is TRBJ1-2; 7 bases fit TRBD1. The CDR3 spans 15 residues. Trimming at V came to 4 bases and at J to 4 bases, leaving 10 bases not matched to a gene. CDR1 is SGDLS and CDR2 is YYNGEE in the germline V gene.

This clonotype was seen many times. V and J are TRBV19 and TRBJ1-5; D perhaps matches TRBD1 (6 bases). Germline V lookup: CDR1 LNHDA, CDR2 SQIVND (reference sequence). V lost 5 bases, J lost 6 bases, and 17 bases lay in between. The CDR3 runs 15 residues. CDR3 in amino acids: CASSAPQGRGQPQHF. CDR3 nucleotide sequence: TGTGCCAGTAGTGCCCCACAGGGTAGGGGTCAGCCCCAGCATTTT.

V usage is TRBV2 and J usage is TRBJ2-3; 9 bases are a match to TRBD2. The junction had 4 bases not matched to a gene; V was cut back by 0 bases and J by 0 bases. The CDR3 spans 17 residues. Germline V gene sequence: CDR1 SNHLY, CDR2 FYNNEI. The CDR3 sequence is CASSEAPLAGSTDTQYF. CDR3 nucleotides: TGTGCCAGCAGTGAAGCCCCCCTAGCGGGGAGCACAGATACGCAGTATTTT.